The present T cell receptor (beta chain) was sequenced within a study of blood T cell repertoires in COVID-19 (dated by TCRdb to 2018 to 2020). A note on the overall study: Collaborator samples came from the United States, Italy and Spain and covered acute and convalescent phases of COVID-19. Where available, HLA class I and class II types were obtained from metadata supplied by the sample provider rather than from assay-based typing. The repertoires were released in a freely available public database intended as a resource for research on the immune response to SARS-CoV-2. Subjects who had been exposed to COVID-19, were actively infected with it, or had recovered from it provided the deeply sampled blood TCRbeta repertoires that made up the dataset. Samples came from the ongoing ImmuneRACE study (first 160 participants) plus 1,254 subjects from 6 global collaborators. The sample metadata nearly always contained a de-identified subject ID, COVID-19 status, age in years and sex. The material from the prospective study consisted of cDNA or gDNA derived from T cells, B-cell-depleted T cells, or PBMCs.

For CDR1 and CDR2, the germline V gene lists SGHVS and FQNEAQ. V is shortened by 4 bases, J by 0 bases, and the region joining them spans 3 bases. CDR3 length: 12 amino acids, cysteine to phenylalanine. Only the CDR3 DNA is retained, 36 bases long and in frame from the first base. Collaborating institutions collected whole blood in K2EDTA tubes following their own protocols. For TCRbeta analysis, collaborators shipped samples in one of three forms: frozen whole blood, isolated PBMCs, or DNA extracted from either of those sample types. TCRbeta CDR3 regions were amplified from genomic DNA by means of the immunoSEQ Assay, a bias-controlled multiplex PCR. Per the original workflow: The number of nucleated cells in each sample was estimated by amplification of reference gene primers within the assay. To quantify the absolute abundance of each unique TCRbeta CDR3 rearrangement, sequence reads were collapsed and filtered. For each sample, productive Simpson clonality was calculated as the square root of Simpson's diversity index across productive rearrangements. TCRdb mirrors the immuneACCESS table, restricted to in-frame sequences. Some clones are absent from its copies; in checked studies, under half trace to an unresolved V gene, and the reason for the others is unknown. D and trimming were read from the DNA, whereas the V and J calls and clone size are those reported in that table. For this sample the table gives approximately 260,000 clones, of which 80% to 85% were detected only once. The ten largest clonotypes hold around 12% of the sample.

General conclusions and limits of the study: Clinical and demographic metadata were provided uncurated, with the amount varying by source and participant.

This clone came up once. Its antigen specificity is not known. The input lacks base qualities; no much larger clone sits a single base away. The TCR was taken from a woman aged 55-70 years with active or convalescent COVID-19. This chain is built from TRBV7-8 and TRBJ2-5, with the D gene too uncertain to name. Material: peripheral blood. Here the CDR3 is given as CASSSNQETQYF. The base sequence is TGTGCCAGCAGCTCAAACCAAGAGACCCAGTACTTC.